This TCR beta chain emerged from a study of molecular identifiers for immune sequencing clone quantification. TCRdb redid the calling of the PCR reads with MiXCR, one entry per CDR3 protein. The sample lists 400,000 to 600,000 distinct CDR3 sequences; roughly 23% were seen once. Per the germline V gene, CDR1 is MGHRA and CDR2 is YSYEKL. V shed 0 bases and J shed 0 bases, with 15 bases lying between them. The CDR3 is made up of 17 amino acids. This sequence was found in a human donor in good health. Some libraries in this study had Jurkat cell RNA spiked in. Sequenced sample: naive CD8+ T cells from blood, with Jurkat cell RNA spiked in. Sample subset: FACS-sorted CD8+CD4-CCR7+CD45RA+ naive T cells. The chain is built from TRBV4-1 and TRBJ2-7; either TRBD1 or TRBD2 may fit D (5 bases each). CDR3 region: CASSQEAGGRASYEQYF. In nucleotides, the CDR3 is TGCGCCAGCAGCCAAGAGGCCGGAGGCAGGGCCTCCTACGAGCAGTACTTC.